These T cell receptor beta chains were read from a single sample in a study of blood T cell repertoires in COVID-19. TCRdb's copy holds only in-frame clones and misses some; the assay was immunoSEQ multiplex PCR. The data contain fewer than 60,000 clones, over 65% of them seen just once; the ten biggest clones take up around a tenth. Sample: peripheral blood. All receptors come from a man aged 80 or over with COVID-19, enrolled during active disease. Both conserved end residues are part of each CDR3. Fields, in order: CDR3 protein, CDR3 DNA, V gene, clone size, J gene, D gene. A D gene is named only where the DNA matches it firmly. Clone size is shown for a subset of rows, as once, few, many or a class of expanded clone.

CDR3 protein: CASSVTETESGGNQPQHF
CDR3 DNA: TGTGCCAGCAGTGTGACAGAAACGGAATCAGGGGGCAATCAGCCCCAGCATTTT
V gene: TRBV2
clone size: .
J gene: TRBJ1-5
D gene: .

CDR3 protein: CASSLNSGMNTEAFF
CDR3 DNA: TGTGCCAGCAGTTTAAATTCAGGGATGAACACTGAAGCTTTCTTT
V gene: TRBV28
clone size: .
J gene: TRBJ1-1
D gene: .

CDR3 protein: CAWRQGSGYTF
CDR3 DNA: TGTGCCTGGAGACAGGGGTCTGGCTACACCTTC
V gene: TRBV30
clone size: few
J gene: TRBJ1-2
D gene: TRBD1

CDR3 protein: CSASSSGRLPVDEQFF
CDR3 DNA: TGCAGTGCTAGTTCTAGCGGGAGGCTACCTGTCGATGAGCAGTTCTTC
V gene: TRBV20-1
clone size: .
J gene: TRBJ2-1
D gene: TRBD2

CDR3 protein: CASSLEWGGYTEAFF
CDR3 DNA: TGTGCCAGCAGCTTAGAATGGGGCGGATACACTGAAGCTTTCTTT
V gene: TRBV7-2
clone size: once
J gene: TRBJ1-1
D gene: .

CDR3 protein: CSGLTGNTEAFF
CDR3 DNA: TGCAGCGGATTAACAGGGAACACTGAAGCTTTCTTT
V gene: TRBV29-1
clone size: .
J gene: TRBJ1-1
D gene: .

CDR3 protein: CASTLGAGLSSTLNTGELFF
CDR3 DNA: TGTGCCAGCACCTTAGGGGCAGGGTTGAGTTCGACGCTGAACACCGGGGAGCTGTTTTTT
V gene: TRBV28
clone size: few
J gene: TRBJ2-2
D gene: .

CDR3 protein: CASSFSGRLSYEQYF
CDR3 DNA: TGTGCCAGCAGCTTTTCGGGTCGCCTATCCTACGAGCAGTACTTC
V gene: TRBV7-8
clone size: .
J gene: TRBJ2-7
D gene: .

CDR3 protein: CASSKAAQSYNEQFF
CDR3 DNA: TGTGCCAGCAGCAAAGCGGCCCAAAGCTACAATGAGCAGTTCTTC
V gene: TRBV21-1
clone size: .
J gene: TRBJ2-1
D gene: .

CDR3 protein: CASSIRDRMINYGYTF
CDR3 DNA: TGTGCCAGCAGTATACGGGACAGGATGATAAACTATGGCTACACCTTC
V gene: TRBV28
clone size: .
J gene: TRBJ1-2
D gene: TRBD1

CDR3 protein: CASSLRDSDNYGYTF
CDR3 DNA: TGCGCCAGCAGCTTGCGGGACTCGGATAACTATGGCTACACCTTC
V gene: TRBV5-1
clone size: .
J gene: TRBJ1-2
D gene: .

CDR3 protein: CASSQEVGSAGQGTQYF
CDR3 DNA: TGTGCCAGCAGCCAAGAGGTGGGATCGGCAGGACAAGGGACCCAGTACTTC
V gene: TRBV3-1/TRBV3-2
clone size: .
J gene: TRBJ2-5
D gene: .

CDR3 protein: CASSIGQGYYEQYF
CDR3 DNA: TGTGCCAGTAGTATTGGACAGGGTTACTACGAGCAGTACTTC
V gene: TRBV19
clone size: few
J gene: TRBJ2-7
D gene: TRBD1